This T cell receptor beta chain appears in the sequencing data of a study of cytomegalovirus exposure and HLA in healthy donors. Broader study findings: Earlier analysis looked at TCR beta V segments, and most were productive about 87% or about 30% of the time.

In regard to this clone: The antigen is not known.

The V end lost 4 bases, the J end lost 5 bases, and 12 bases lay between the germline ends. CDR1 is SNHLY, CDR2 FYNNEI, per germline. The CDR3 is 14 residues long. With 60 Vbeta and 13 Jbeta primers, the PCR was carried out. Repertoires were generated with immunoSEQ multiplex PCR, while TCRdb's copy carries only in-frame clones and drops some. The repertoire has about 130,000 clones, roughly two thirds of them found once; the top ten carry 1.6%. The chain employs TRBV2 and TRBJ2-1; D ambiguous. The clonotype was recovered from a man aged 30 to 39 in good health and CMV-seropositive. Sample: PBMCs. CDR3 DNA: TGTGCCAGCAGTGTTTACGGGTTGGACAATGAGCAGTTCTTC. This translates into CASSVYGLDNEQFF.